The clone carrying this T cell receptor beta chain has a handful of counts. Antigen specificity is unknown. The data originate from a study of blood T cells in healthy people across ages. A second PCR of roughly 7 to 11 cycles used a sample-barcoded 5' primer and a J-beta primer mix. TCRdb recomputed calls from the 5' RACE reads with MiXCR, one row per CDR3 protein. The table lists hundreds of thousands of distinct CDR3 sequences, roughly 44% of them singletons. The study drew donors from healthy Caucasian individuals in Russia aged roughly 6 to 100. Peripheral blood from each donor was collected in a volume of about 10 milliliters. General observations from the study: Expanded clonotype shifts may have been confounded, as the donors had an unknown CMV status. Across the age range, TCR beta diversity per million T cells fell in a roughly linear way.

From germline, CDR1 is SGHTA and CDR2 FQGNSA. Trimming removed 6 bases from V and 8 bases from J; junction bases left unmatched: 7. The CDR3 totals 14 residues. The TCR was taken from a man aged 60 to 75 in good health. This sequence joins TRBV7-2 and TRBJ1-6; TRBD1 matches 7 bases. Sequencing used blood. CDR3 coding DNA: TGTGCCAGCAGAGACAGGGTCTGGGATTCACCCCTCCACTTT. Protein product: CASRDRVWDSPLHF.